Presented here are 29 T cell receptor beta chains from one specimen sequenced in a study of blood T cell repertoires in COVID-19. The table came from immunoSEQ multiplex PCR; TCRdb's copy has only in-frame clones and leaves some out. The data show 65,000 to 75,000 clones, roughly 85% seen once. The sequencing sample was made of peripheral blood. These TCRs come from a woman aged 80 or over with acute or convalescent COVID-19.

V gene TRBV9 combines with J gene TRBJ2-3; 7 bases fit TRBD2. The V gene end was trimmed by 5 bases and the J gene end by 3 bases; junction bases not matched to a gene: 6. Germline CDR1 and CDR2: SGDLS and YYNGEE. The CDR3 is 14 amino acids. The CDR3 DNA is TGTGCCAGCAGGGAGCGGGGAAGAACAGATACGCAGTATTTT. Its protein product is CASRERGRTDTQYF.

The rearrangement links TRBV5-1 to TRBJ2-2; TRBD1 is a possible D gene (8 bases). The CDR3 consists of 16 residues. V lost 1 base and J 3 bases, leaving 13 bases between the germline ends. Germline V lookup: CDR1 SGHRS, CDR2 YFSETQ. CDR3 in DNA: TGCGCCAGCAGCTTGCGAACAGGGGGGGACACCGGGGAGCTGTTTTTT. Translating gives CASSLRTGGDTGELFF.

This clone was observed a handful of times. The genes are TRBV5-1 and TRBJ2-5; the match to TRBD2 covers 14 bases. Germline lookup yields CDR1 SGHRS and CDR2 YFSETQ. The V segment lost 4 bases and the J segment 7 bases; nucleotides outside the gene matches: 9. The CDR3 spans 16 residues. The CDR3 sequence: CASSVGTSGGLGTQYF. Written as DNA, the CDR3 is TGCGCCAGCAGCGTGGGGACTAGCGGGGGTCTTGGGACCCAGTACTTC. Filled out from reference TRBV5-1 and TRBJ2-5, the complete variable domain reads KAGVTQTPRYLIKTRGQQVTLSCSPISGHRSVSWYQQTPGQGLQFLFEYFSETQRNKGNFPGRFSGRQFSNSRSEMNVSTLELGDSALYLCASSVGTSGGLGTQYFGPGTRLLVL.

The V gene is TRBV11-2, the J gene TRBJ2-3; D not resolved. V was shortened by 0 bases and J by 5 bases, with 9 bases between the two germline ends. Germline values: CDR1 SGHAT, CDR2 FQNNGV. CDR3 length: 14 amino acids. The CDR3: CASSLELAVDTQYF. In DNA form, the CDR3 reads TGTGCCAGCAGCTTAGAGCTTGCAGTAGATACGCAGTATTTT.

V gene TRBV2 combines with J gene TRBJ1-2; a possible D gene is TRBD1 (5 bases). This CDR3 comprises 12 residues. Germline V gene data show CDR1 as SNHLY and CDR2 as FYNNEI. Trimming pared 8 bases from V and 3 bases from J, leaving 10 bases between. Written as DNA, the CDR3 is TGTGCCAGCTGGGGCGGGGACTATGGCTACACCTTC. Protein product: CASWGGDYGYTF. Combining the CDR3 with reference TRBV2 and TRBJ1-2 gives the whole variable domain EPEVTQTPSHQVTQMGQEVILRCVPISNHLYFYWYRQILGQKVEFLVSFYNNEISEKSEIFDDQFSVERPDGSNFTLKIRSTKLEDSAMYFCASWGGDYGYTFGSGTRLTVV.

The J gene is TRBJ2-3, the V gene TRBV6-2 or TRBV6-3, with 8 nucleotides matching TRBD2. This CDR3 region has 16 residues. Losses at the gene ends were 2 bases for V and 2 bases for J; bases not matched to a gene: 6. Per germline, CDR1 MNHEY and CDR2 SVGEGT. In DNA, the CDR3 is TGTGCCAGCAGTTACGCGGTAGCGGGGAACACAGATACGCAGTATTTT. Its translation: CASSYAVAGNTDTQYF.

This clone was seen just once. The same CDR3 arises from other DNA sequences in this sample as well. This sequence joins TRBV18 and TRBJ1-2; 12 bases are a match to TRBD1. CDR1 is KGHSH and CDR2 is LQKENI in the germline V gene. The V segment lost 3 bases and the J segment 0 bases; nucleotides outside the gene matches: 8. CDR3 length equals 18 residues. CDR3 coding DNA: TGTGCCAGCTCACCTCCCGCGGGACAGGGGGCTTCTAACTATGGCTACACCTTC. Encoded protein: CASSPPAGQGASNYGYTF.

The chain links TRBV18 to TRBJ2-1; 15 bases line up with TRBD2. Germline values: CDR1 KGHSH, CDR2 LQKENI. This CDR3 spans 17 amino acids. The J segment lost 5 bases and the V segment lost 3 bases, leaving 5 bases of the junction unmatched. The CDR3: CASSPPGLAGGDNEQFF. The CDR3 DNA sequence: TGTGCCAGCTCACCCCCAGGACTAGCGGGGGGGGACAATGAGCAGTTCTTC.

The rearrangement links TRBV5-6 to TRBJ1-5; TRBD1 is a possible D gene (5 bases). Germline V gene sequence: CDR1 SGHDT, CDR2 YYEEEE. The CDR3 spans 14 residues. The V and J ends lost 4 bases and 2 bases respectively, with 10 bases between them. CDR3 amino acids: CASSISTGNQPQHF. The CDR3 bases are TGTGCCAGCAGCATCTCGACAGGCAATCAGCCCCAGCATTTT.

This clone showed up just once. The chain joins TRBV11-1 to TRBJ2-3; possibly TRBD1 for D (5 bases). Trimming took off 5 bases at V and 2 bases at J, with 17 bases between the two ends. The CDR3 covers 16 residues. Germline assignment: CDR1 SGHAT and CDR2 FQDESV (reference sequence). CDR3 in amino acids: CASSPGIQSDTDTQYF. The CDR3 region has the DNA TGTGCCAGCAGCCCAGGGATTCAGTCGGACACAGATACGCAGTATTTT.

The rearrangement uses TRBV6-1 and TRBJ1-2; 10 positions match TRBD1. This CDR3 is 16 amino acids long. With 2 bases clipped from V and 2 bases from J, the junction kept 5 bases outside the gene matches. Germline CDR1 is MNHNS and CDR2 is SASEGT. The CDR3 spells CASSEFRQGANYGYTF. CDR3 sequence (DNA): TGTGCCAGCAGTGAATTCCGACAGGGGGCAAACTATGGCTACACCTTC.

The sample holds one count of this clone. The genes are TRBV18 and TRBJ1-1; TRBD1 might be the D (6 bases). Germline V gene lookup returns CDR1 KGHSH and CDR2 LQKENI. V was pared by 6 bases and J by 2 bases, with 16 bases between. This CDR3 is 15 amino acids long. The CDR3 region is CASSPPGTRNTEAFF. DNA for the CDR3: TGTGCCAGCTCCCCTCCCGGGACACGAAACACTGAAGCTTTCTTT.

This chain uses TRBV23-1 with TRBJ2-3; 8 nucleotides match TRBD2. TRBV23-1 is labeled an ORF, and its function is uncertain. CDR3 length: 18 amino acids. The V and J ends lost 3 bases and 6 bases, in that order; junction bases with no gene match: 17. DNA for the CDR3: TGCGCCAGCAGTCACTTGGTTGGAGGACTAGCCCGGGGGGATACGCAGTATTTT. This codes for CASSHLVGGLARGDTQYF.

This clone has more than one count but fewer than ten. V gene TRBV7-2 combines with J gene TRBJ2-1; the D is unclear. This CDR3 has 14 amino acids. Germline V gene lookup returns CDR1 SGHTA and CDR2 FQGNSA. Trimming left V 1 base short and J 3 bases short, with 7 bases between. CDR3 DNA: TGTGCCAGCAGCTTAGGAGGCGGCTACAATGAGCAGTTCTTC. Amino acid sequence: CASSLGGGYNEQFF.

The CDR3 sequence is CASSFSGFGYTF. In DNA, the CDR3 is TGTGCCAGCAGTTTCTCAGGGTTCGGCTACACCTTC. V gene TRBV12-3 or TRBV12-4 combines with J gene TRBJ1-2, with a weak D call TRBD1 (5 bases). There are 12 residues in the CDR3. V gave up 3 bases and J gave up 8 bases, with 10 bases separating them.

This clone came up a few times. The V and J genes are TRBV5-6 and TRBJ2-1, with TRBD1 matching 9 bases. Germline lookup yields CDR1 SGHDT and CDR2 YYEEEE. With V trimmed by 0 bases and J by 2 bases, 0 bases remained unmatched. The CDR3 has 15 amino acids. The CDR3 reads CASSLGDRAYNEQFF. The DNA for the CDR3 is TGTGCCAGCAGCTTGGGGGACAGGGCCTACAATGAGCAGTTCTTC.

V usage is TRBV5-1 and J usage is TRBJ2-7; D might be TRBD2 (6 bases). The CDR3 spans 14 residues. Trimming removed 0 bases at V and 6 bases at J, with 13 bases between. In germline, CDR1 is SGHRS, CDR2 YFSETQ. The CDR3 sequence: CASSLGGTPSEQYF. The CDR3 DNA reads TGCGCCAGCAGCTTGGGTGGGACTCCGTCCGAGCAGTACTTC. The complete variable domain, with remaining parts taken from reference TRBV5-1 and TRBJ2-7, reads KAGVTQTPRYLIKTRGQQVTLSCSPISGHRSVSWYQQTPGQGLQFLFEYFSETQRNKGNFPGRFSGRQFSNSRSEMNVSTLELGDSALYLCASSLGGTPSEQYFGPGTRLTVT.

The CDR3 region is CASSYVNTGELFF. CDR3 DNA sequence: TGTGCCAGCAGTTATGTGAACACCGGGGAGCTGTTTTTT. The chain employs TRBV6-1 and TRBJ2-2; D is unresolved. Per the germline V gene, CDR1 is MNHNS and CDR2 is SASEGT. The CDR3 loop spans 13 amino acids. V lost 5 bases and J lost 1, with 5 bases in between.

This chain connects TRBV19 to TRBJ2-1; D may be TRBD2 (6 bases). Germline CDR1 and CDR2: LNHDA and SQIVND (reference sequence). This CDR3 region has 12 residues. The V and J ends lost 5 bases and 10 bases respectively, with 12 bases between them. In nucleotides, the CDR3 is TGTGCCAGTAGTGTCGGGACTGGGGAGCAGTTCTTC. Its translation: CASSVGTGEQFF.

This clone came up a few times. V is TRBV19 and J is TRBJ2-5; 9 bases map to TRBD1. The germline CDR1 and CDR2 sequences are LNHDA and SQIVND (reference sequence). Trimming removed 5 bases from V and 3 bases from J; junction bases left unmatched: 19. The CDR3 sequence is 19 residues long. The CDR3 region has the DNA TGTGCCAGTAGTCTCCTCGGACAGGGGCCGATTACGCAAAAAGAGACCCAGTACTTC. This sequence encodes CASSLLGQGPITQKETQYF.

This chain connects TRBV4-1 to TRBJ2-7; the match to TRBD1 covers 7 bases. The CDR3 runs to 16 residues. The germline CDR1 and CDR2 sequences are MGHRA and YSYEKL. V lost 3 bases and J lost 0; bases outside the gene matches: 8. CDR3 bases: TGCGCCAGCAGCCAGACCCTAACAGGGGACTCCTACGAGCAGTACTTC. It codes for CASSQTLTGDSYEQYF.

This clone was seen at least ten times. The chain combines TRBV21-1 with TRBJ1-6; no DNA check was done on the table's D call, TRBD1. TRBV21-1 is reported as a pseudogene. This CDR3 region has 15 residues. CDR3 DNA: TGTGCCAGCAGCAAAGTAGGTTGGGGCCATTCACCCCTCCACTTT. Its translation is CASSKVGWGHSPLHF.

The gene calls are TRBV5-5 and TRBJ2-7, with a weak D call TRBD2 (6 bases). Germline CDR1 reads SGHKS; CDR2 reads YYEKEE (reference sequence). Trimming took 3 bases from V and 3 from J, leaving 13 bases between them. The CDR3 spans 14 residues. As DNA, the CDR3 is TGTGCCAGCAGCTCGTCAGGGACTCTCTACGAGCAGTACTTC. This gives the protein CASSSSGTLYEQYF.

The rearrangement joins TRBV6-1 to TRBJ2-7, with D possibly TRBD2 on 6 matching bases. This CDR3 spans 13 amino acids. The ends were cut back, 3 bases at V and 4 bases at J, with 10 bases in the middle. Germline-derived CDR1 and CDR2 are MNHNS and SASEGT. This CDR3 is CASSEDGGYEQYF. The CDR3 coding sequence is TGTGCCAGCAGTGAGGACGGAGGGTACGAGCAGTACTTC.

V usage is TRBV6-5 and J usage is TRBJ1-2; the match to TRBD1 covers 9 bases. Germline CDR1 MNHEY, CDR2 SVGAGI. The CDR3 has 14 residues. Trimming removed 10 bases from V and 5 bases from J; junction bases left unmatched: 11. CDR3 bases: TGTGCCACCAACAGGGGGCTATCCTCGTATGGCTACACCTTC. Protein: CATNRGLSSYGYTF.

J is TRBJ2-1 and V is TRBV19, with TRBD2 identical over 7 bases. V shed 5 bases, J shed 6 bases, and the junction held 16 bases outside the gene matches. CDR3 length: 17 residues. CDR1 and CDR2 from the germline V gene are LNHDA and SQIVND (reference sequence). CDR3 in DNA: TGTGCCAGTAGTGATCGTTTGGGGCAGGGAGGGCCCAATGAGCAGTTCTTC. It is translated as CASSDRLGQGGPNEQFF.

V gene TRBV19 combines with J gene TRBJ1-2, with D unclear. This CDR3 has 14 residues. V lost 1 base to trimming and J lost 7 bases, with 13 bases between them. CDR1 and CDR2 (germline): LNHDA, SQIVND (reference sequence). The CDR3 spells CASSIVLRAGGYTF. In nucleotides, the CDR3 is TGTGCCAGTAGTATAGTATTGAGGGCAGGTGGCTACACCTTC.

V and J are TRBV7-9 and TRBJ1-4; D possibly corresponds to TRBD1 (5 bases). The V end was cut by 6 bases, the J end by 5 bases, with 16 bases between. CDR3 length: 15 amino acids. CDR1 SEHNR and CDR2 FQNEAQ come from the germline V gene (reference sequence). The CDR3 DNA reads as TGTGCCAGCAGTCCCTCCACAGGTTGGAATGAAAAACTGTTTTTT. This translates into CASSPSTGWNEKLFF.

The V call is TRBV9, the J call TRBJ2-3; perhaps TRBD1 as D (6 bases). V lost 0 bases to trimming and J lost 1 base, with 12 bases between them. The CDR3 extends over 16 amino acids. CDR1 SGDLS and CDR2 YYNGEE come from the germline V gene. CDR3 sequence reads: CASSVGDRMGTDTQYF. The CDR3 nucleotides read TGTGCCAGCAGCGTAGGCGACAGGATGGGCACAGATACGCAGTATTTT.